This T cell receptor beta chain was sequenced in a study of regulatory T cells in long-lasting Graves disease. This CDR3 comprises 14 residues. Between the trimmed V and J ends, which lost 8 bases and 3 bases, there was a span of 14 bases. Germline CDR1 is MNHNS and CDR2 is SASEGT. This clonotype has at least ten counts. CDR3 regions were amplified by Arm-PCR using iRepertoire HTBI primers to build TCR beta libraries. TCRdb fed the multiplex PCR reads into MiXCR, producing one record per CDR3 protein. The top ten clones hold 20% to 25% of a sample with 400,000 to 500,000 distinct CDR3 sequences, about 17% of them seen once. This sample's time point: newly diagnosed GD, antithyroid drugs for less than 3 months. RNA from PBMCs was the source of the TCR library. The sample also formed part of further work on T cells in Graves' hyperthyroidism and ophthalmopathy.

Specimen: peripheral blood mononuclear cells (PBMCs), collected at new diagnosis, from a patient treated with antithyroid drugs. This receptor was identified in a woman aged 18-29 years with Graves disease. This chain links TRBV6-1 with TRBJ1-5, with D tentatively TRBD1 (6 bases). Here the CDR3 DNA reads TGTGCCAGCGTACGAGGACAGTCCAATCAGCCCCAGCATTTT. It codes for CASVRGQSNQPQHF.